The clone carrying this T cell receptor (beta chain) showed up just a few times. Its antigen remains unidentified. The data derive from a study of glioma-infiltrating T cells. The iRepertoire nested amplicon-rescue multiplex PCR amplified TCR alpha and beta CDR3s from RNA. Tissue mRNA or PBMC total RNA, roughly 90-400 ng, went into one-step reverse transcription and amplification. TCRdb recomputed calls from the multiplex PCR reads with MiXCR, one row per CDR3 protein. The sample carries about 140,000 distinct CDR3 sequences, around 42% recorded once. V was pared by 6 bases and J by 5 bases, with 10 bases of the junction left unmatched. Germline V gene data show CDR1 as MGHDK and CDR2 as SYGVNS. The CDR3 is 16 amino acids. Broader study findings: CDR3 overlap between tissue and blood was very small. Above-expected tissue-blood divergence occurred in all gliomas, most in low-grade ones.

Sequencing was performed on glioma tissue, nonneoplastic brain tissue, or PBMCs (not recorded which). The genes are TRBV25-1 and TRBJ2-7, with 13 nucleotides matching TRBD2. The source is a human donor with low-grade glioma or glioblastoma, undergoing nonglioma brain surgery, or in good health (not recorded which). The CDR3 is CASSPRTSGRKDEQYF. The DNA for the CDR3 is TGTGCCAGCAGCCCCAGGACTAGCGGGAGAAAGGACGAGCAGTACTTC.